Each of the 16 T cell receptor beta chains below was sequenced from the same sample in a study of blood T cells in healthy people across ages. The authors ran a second PCR of about 7 to 11 cycles using a sample-barcoded 5' primer and a J-beta primer mix. TCRdb processed the 5' RACE reads anew with MiXCR; each CDR3 protein has one entry. The sample has 800,000 to 900,000 distinct CDR3 sequences, around 62% seen once. Input material: blood. Source of these receptors: a man aged 25 to 40 in good health.

V gene TRBV12-3 or TRBV12-4 combines with J gene TRBJ2-4; D uncertain. The J call is doubtful: the DNA matches TRBJ2-7 better. There are 16 residues in the CDR3. CDR3 residues: CASSTNPPGMHYEQYF. CDR3 in DNA: TGTGCCAGCAGCACAAATCCCCCAGGAATGCACTACGAGCAGTACTTC.

The chain combines TRBV7-3 with TRBJ2-7; 8 nucleotides match TRBD2. The length of the CDR3 is 15 residues. The V gene end was trimmed by 5 bases and the J gene end by 2 bases; junction bases not matched to a gene: 8. Germline V gene sequence: CDR1 SGHTA, CDR2 FQGTGA. The CDR3 bases are TGTGCCAGCAGCCCCAGCGGGGGACCTACCTACGAGCAGTACTTC. Protein sequence: CASSPSGGPTYEQYF.

The rearrangement links TRBV9 to TRBJ1-2; TRBD1 might be the D (6 bases). In germline, CDR1 is SGDLS, CDR2 YYNGEE. V lost 6 bases and J 0 bases, leaving 18 bases between the germline ends. This CDR3 spans 16 amino acids. CDR3 amino acids: CASTPGACPPNYGYTF. CDR3 nucleotides: TGTGCCAGCACTCCGGGGGCATGTCCTCCTAACTATGGCTACACCTTC.

This rearrangement joins TRBV3-1 to TRBJ1-2, with a weak D call TRBD1 (6 bases). The V end was cut by 1 base, the J end by 1 base, with 19 bases between. Germline CDR1 and CDR2: LGHDT and YNNKEL (reference sequence). This CDR3 has 18 amino acids. This chain's CDR3 is CASSQGSRRTELNYGYTF. The DNA for the CDR3 is TGTGCCAGCAGCCAAGGGTCGCGGAGGACAGAACTTAACTATGGCTACACCTTC.

Remarks on this clonotype: At one of its ends the junction is not consistent with the germline gene, which may arise from a read error. The chain has TRBV6-5 and TRBJ2-7; 12 positions match TRBD2. The DNA end lines up better with TRBJ2-5; the J call may be wrong. This CDR3 is 16 amino acids long. Germline assignment: CDR1 MNHEY and CDR2 SVGAGI. CDR3 sequence reads: CACSSLAGGPYQTQYF. CDR3 DNA: TGTGCCTGCAGTTCCCTAGCGGGGGGGCCCTACCAGACCCAGTACTTC.

V and J are TRBV6-5 and TRBJ1-2; TRBD1 aligns across 10 bases. The CDR3 loop spans 14 amino acids. The germline gives CDR1 MNHEY, CDR2 SVGAGI. Trimming removed 6 bases from V and 3 bases from J; junction bases left unmatched: 4. CDR3 region: CASSWDRGHYGYTF. The CDR3 DNA is TGTGCCAGCAGCTGGGACAGGGGCCACTATGGCTACACCTTC.

The chain combines TRBV12-3 or TRBV12-4 with TRBJ2-6; TRBD1 aligns across 8 bases. The CDR3 covers 17 residues. Germline trimming cut 5 bases from V and 2 bases from J; bases unmatched to any gene: 8. For the CDR3, the DNA is TGTGCCAGCAGTCCCCGGACAGGGTTGGCTGGGGCCAACGTCCTGACTTTC. The encoded protein is CASSPRTGLAGANVLTF.

This clonotype showed up just a few times. The V and J genes are TRBV20-1 and TRBJ2-4, with D unclear. V was clipped by 4 bases and J by 5 bases, with 3 bases between them. The germline gives CDR1 DFQATT, CDR2 SNEGSKA (reference sequence). The CDR3 has 10 amino acids. The CDR3 is CSATENIQYF. CDR3 DNA: TGCAGTGCTACGGAAAACATTCAGTACTTC.

The genes are TRBV20-1 and TRBJ2-5; TRBD2 aligns across 9 bases. The CDR3 has 14 amino acids. Germline CDR1 and CDR2: DFQATT and SNEGSKA (reference sequence). Trimming took 2 bases from V and 3 from J; bases not matched to a gene: 4. In DNA form, the CDR3 reads TGCAGTGCTAGAAGCGGGGGGATCGAAGAGACCCAGTACTTC. Protein: CSARSGGIEETQYF.

The chain combines TRBV29-1 with TRBJ2-7, with 9 bases identical to TRBD1. Per germline, CDR1 SQVTM and CDR2 ANQGSEA. Trimming removed 3 bases from V and 3 bases from J; junction bases left unmatched: 9. There are 15 residues in the CDR3. The CDR3 bases are TGCAGCGTTGACTCCGGGACAGGGAGTGTCTACGAGCAGTACTTC. It codes for CSVDSGTGSVYEQYF.

This clonotype has only a few counts. The V and J genes are TRBV12-3 or TRBV12-4 and TRBJ2-7, with a tentative D call TRBD2 (7 bases). Trimming left V 2 bases short and J 2 bases short, with 13 bases between. The CDR3 has 15 amino acids. This CDR3 is CASSLRGRGPYEQYF. The DNA for the CDR3 is TGTGCCAGCAGTTTAAGGGGGAGGGGACCCTACGAGCAGTACTTC.

The table lists this clonotype with a count of one. The chain carries TRBV4-3 and TRBJ1-6, with D possibly TRBD1 on 5 matching bases. CDR1 and CDR2 from the germline V gene are LGHNA and YSLEER. Trimming shortened V by 0 bases and J by 6 bases, and 12 bases separated the two germline ends. The CDR3 contains 16 residues. The CDR3 sequence is CASSQDGEGRNSPLHF. In nucleotides, the CDR3 is TGCGCCAGCAGCCAAGATGGAGAGGGGCGTAATTCACCCCTCCACTTT.

The chain has TRBV7-2 and TRBJ2-3, with TRBD2 identical over 12 bases. In germline, CDR1 is SGHTA, CDR2 FQGNSA. There are 17 residues in the CDR3. V dropped 1 base and J dropped 4; count of bases not matched to a gene: 6. CDR3 sequence (DNA): TGTGCCAGCAGCTTAGTGCCTAGCGGGGGGGCTGCAGATACGCAGTATTTT. As protein: CASSLVPSGGAADTQYF.

There are a few counts of this clonotype. The rearrangement uses TRBV4-2 and TRBJ2-5; the D call may be TRBD1 or TRBD2 (5 bases each). This CDR3 has 14 residues. The germline CDR1 and CDR2 sequences are LGHNA and YNFKEQ. V dropped 1 base and J dropped 0 bases, with 6 bases sitting between them. The DNA of the CDR3 is TGTGCCAGCAGCCAAGGGGGACACCAAGAGACCCAGTACTTC. Protein product: CASSQGGHQETQYF.

This clonotype came up once. Germline is not matched at one junction end, which may reflect a read error. This chain uses TRBV4-3 with TRBJ2-3, with TRBD2 matching over 8 bases. The CDR3 contains 15 residues. In germline, CDR1 is LGHNA, CDR2 YSLEER. CDR3 loop: CTSRPGGVSTDTQYF. CDR3 bases: TGCACCAGCAGGCCCGGGGGGGTCAGCACAGATACGCAGTATTTT.

The gene calls are TRBV20-1 and TRBJ1-5; D is perhaps TRBD1 (5 bases). Between the trimmed V and J ends, which lost 5 bases and 4 bases, there was a span of 9 bases. The CDR3 totals 12 residues. In germline, CDR1 is DFQATT, CDR2 SNEGSKA (reference sequence). CDR3 bases: TGCAGTGCTGCCGGGACGAATCAGCCCCAGCATTTT. Protein sequence: CSAAGTNQPQHF.